One sample yielded the 19 T cell receptor beta chains listed below, sequenced in a study of blood T cell repertoires in COVID-19. TCRdb keeps only in-frame clones here, not all; method: immunoSEQ multiplex PCR. The repertoire holds approximately 200,000 clones, about 81% seen once, with about an eighth in the top ten. Sequenced material: peripheral blood. These receptors came from an elderly woman with COVID-19, enrolled during active disease.

This clone has just a few counts. The CDR3 loop is CASTTDSFYTEAFF. Here the CDR3 DNA reads TGTGCCAGCACCACCGACAGCTTTTACACTGAAGCTTTCTTT. This chain joins TRBV6-6 and TRBJ1-1; D possibly corresponds to TRBD1 (5 bases). V dropped 7 bases and J dropped 3 bases, with 15 bases sitting between them. CDR3 size: 14 residues. Per the germline V gene, CDR1 is MNHNY and CDR2 is SVGAGI (reference sequence).

This chain links TRBV19 with TRBJ2-1; D uncertain. This CDR3 has 13 residues. V lost 1 base, J lost 4 bases, and 5 bases lay in between. The germline V gene has CDR1 LNHDA and CDR2 SQIVND (reference sequence). CDR3 nucleotides: TGTGCCAGTAGTATAGCACAGTACAATGAGCAGTTCTTC. Encoded protein: CASSIAQYNEQFF.

This clone was seen a few times. The J gene is TRBJ1-2, the V gene TRBV12-3 or TRBV12-4; TRBD1 matches 7 bases. The CDR3 sequence is 13 residues long. J lost 8 bases, V lost 5 bases, and 8 bases had no gene match. The CDR3 DNA follows: TGTGCCAGCAGTCCAAAGGGACAGATAGGCTACACCTTC. Amino acid sequence: CASSPKGQIGYTF.

The chain combines TRBV5-1 with TRBJ1-3; maybe TRBD1 (6 bases). The germline V gene encodes CDR1 SGHRS and CDR2 YFSETQ. The CDR3 has 17 amino acids. V was trimmed by 2 bases and J by 0 bases, leaving 15 bases between them. CDR3 sequence: CASSFGDRSYSGNTIYF. The CDR3 nucleotides are TGCGCCAGCAGCTTTGGAGACAGGTCTTACTCTGGAAACACCATATATTTT.

In its sample, this clone was seen once. This sequence joins TRBV19 and TRBJ2-7, with 9 bases identical to TRBD1. Germline CDR1 and CDR2: LNHDA and SQIVND (reference sequence). The V and J ends lost 7 bases and 6 bases, in that order; junction bases with no gene match: 4. This CDR3 comprises 12 residues. CDR3 DNA sequence: TGTGCCAGTAACACAGGGGGCGCCGAGCAGTACTTC. It specifies CASNTGGAEQYF.

The rearrangement uses TRBV5-5 and TRBJ2-2, with no clear D. The CDR3 sequence is 14 residues long. Germline loops: CDR1 SGHKS, CDR2 YYEKEE (reference sequence). V gave up 3 bases and J gave up 5 bases, with 11 bases separating them. CDR3 bases: TGTGCCAGCAGCTCCCCCCCAGGAACCGGGGAGCTGTTTTTT. Its translation is CASSSPPGTGELFF.

This clone was seen a handful of times. V gene TRBV7-9 combines with J gene TRBJ1-5; 7 bases line up with TRBD1. This CDR3 has 15 amino acids. Losses at the gene ends were 1 base for V and 7 bases for J; bases not matched to a gene: 7. Germline CDR1 is SEHNR and CDR2 is FQNEAQ (reference sequence). CDR3 sequence: CASSLGAGGGQPQHF. In DNA, the CDR3 is TGTGCCAGCAGCTTAGGGGCAGGGGGAGGCCAGCCCCAGCATTTT.

The rearrangement uses TRBV19 and TRBJ1-2; D perhaps matches TRBD1 (6 bases). Germline values: CDR1 LNHDA, CDR2 SQIVND (reference sequence). The CDR3 spans 13 residues. V shed 1 base and J shed 8 bases, with 11 bases lying between them. The CDR3 sequence is CASSIGTGSGYTF. The CDR3, as DNA: TGTGCCAGTAGTATAGGAACAGGGAGCGGCTACACCTTC.

V gene TRBV3-1 (or the pseudogene TRBV3-2) combines with J gene TRBJ1-1; 7 bases line up with TRBD1. Germline V lookup: CDR1 LGHDT, CDR2 YNNKEL (reference sequence). The CDR3 extends over 16 amino acids. The trim removed 2 bases at V and 4 bases at J, leaving 10 bases unmatched. The CDR3 DNA follows: TGTGCCAGCAGCCAATTCCTAGGACAGGTCGGCACTGAAGCTTTCTTT. Translation: CASSQFLGQVGTEAFF.

This chain joins TRBV2 and TRBJ1-5; 7 positions match TRBD1. Trimming cost V 8 bases and J 6 bases; bases outside gene matches: 7. Germline CDR1 SNHLY, CDR2 FYNNEI. The CDR3 runs 13 residues. CDR3 loop: CASGPQGFQPQHF. DNA of the CDR3: TGTGCCAGCGGGCCACAGGGGTTTCAGCCCCAGCATTTT.

The chain combines TRBV6-5 with TRBJ2-1; 9 bases are shared with TRBD1. This CDR3 spans 15 amino acids. CDR1 is MNHEY and CDR2 is SVGAGI in the germline V gene. The ends lost 7 bases at V and 4 bases at J; junction bases unmatched: 8. The CDR3 bases are TGTGCCAGCAAGATCGGGACAGGGTATTACAATGAGCAGTTCTTC. It yields the protein CASKIGTGYYNEQFF.

This clone was recorded once. The same CDR3 arises from other DNA sequences in this sample as well. The chain recombines TRBV30 with TRBJ2-7; no clear D. The CDR3 runs 11 residues. Germline CDR1 reads GTSNPN; CDR2 reads SVGIG (reference sequence). The V gene lost 0 bases and the J gene lost 4 bases, with 4 bases spanning the gap. CDR3 amino acids: CAWSVSYEQYF. Written as DNA, the CDR3 is TGTGCCTGGAGTGTATCTTACGAGCAGTACTTC.

The chain couples TRBV6-5 to TRBJ2-7, with D maybe TRBD1 (6 bases). Germline V gene data show CDR1 as MNHEY and CDR2 as SVGAGI. Between the trimmed V and J ends, which lost 5 bases and 1 base, there was a span of 9 bases. This CDR3 region has 13 residues. This chain's CDR3 is CASSIGQSYEQYF. In DNA form, the CDR3 reads TGTGCCAGCAGTATCGGACAGTCCTACGAGCAGTACTTC.

This chain's CDR3 is CASSPGGLDEKLFF. Written as DNA, the CDR3 is TGTGCCAGCAGTCCAGGGGGCTTGGATGAAAAACTGTTTTTT. This chain connects TRBV28 to TRBJ1-4, with TRBD1 identical over 8 bases. The trim removed 5 bases at V and 6 bases at J, leaving 5 bases unmatched. Germline V gene lookup returns CDR1 MDHEN and CDR2 SYDVKM. The CDR3 has 14 amino acids.

This clone occurred a few times. The gene calls are TRBV7-2 and TRBJ2-3; 8 bases fit TRBD2. With 5 bases clipped from V and 3 bases from J, the junction kept 10 bases outside the gene matches. The germline V gene has CDR1 SGHTA and CDR2 FQGNSA. CDR3 length equals 16 residues. CDR3 region: CASSPGAGVRTDTQYF. Written as DNA, the CDR3 is TGTGCCAGCAGCCCCGGAGCGGGAGTTCGGACAGATACGCAGTATTTT.

The chain has TRBV5-6 and TRBJ1-6; perhaps TRBD1 as D (6 bases). V gave up 4 bases and J gave up 11 bases, with 19 bases separating them. This CDR3 region has 15 residues. The germline gives CDR1 SGHDT, CDR2 YYEEEE. DNA of the CDR3: TGTGCCAGCAGCCTATTTGACAGGCGCGGAGCACCCCTCCACTTT. Translation gives CASSLFDRRGAPLHF.

This chain connects TRBV19 to TRBJ2-1, with 8 nucleotides matching TRBD2. J gave up 7 bases and V 2 bases, and 10 bases lay outside the gene matches. Germline CDR1 reads LNHDA; CDR2 reads SQIVND (reference sequence). The CDR3 consists of 16 residues. DNA for the CDR3: TGTGCCAGTAGTATAATGACGGGGGGGCTAGTGAATGAGCAGTTCTTC. Translation: CASSIMTGGLVNEQFF.

The chain has TRBV5-1 and TRBJ2-5; TRBD2 matches 8 bases. J was trimmed by 1 base and V by 1 base; bases with no gene match: 6. Germline lookup yields CDR1 SGHRS and CDR2 YFSETQ. The CDR3 is made up of 16 amino acids. The CDR3: CASSLMAGGIQETQYF. Written as DNA, the CDR3 is TGCGCCAGCAGCTTGATGGCGGGGGGCATCCAAGAGACCCAGTACTTC.

This clone came up once. The chain links TRBV15 to TRBJ2-7; D may be TRBD2 (5 bases). Per the germline V gene, CDR1 is LNHNV and CDR2 is YYDKDF (reference sequence). The CDR3 loop spans 19 amino acids. V lost 1 base to trimming and J lost 0 bases, with 22 bases between them. CDR3 sequence: CATSRVFWEGGPSSYEQYF. In nucleotides, the CDR3 is TGTGCCACCAGCAGAGTTTTCTGGGAAGGAGGACCGAGCTCCTACGAGCAGTACTTC.